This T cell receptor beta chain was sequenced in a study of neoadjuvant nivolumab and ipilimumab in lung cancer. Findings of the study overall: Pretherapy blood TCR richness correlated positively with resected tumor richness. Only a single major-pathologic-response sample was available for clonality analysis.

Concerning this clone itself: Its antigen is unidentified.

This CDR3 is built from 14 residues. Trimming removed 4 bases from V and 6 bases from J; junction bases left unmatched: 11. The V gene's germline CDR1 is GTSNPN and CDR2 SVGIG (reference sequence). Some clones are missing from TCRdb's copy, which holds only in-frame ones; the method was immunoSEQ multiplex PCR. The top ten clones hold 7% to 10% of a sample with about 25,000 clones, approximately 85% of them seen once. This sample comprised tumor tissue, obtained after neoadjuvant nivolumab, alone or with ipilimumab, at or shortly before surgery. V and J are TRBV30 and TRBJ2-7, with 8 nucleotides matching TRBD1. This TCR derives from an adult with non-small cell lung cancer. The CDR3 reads CAWNIDRGIGEQYF. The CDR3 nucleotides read TGTGCCTGGAATATAGACAGGGGAATTGGCGAGCAGTACTTC.